This TCR beta chain emerged from a study of blood T cell repertoires in COVID-19. Study-wide context: Samples taken during acute and convalescent COVID-19 were collected in the United States, Italy and Spain. Nucleic acid was either cDNA or gDNA, and it came from T cells, B-cell-depleted T cells, or PBMCs.

The length of the CDR3 is 14 residues. With 3 bases removed from V and 8 bases from J, the gap between germline ends came to 14 bases. The germline CDR1 and CDR2 sequences are LNHNV and YYDKDF (reference sequence). Authors' methods: By means of reference gene primer amplification, nucleated cell counts were estimated. Only in-frame clones appear in the TCRdb table, and some are missing; sequencing was by immunoSEQ multiplex PCR. The V and J calls and clone size were taken over from that table, and D and trimming were inferred from the DNA. The repertoire consists of 30,000 to 35,000 clones, with 75% to 80% occurring once and the leading ten covering 15% to 20%.

The specimen sequenced was peripheral blood. This TCR came from a human donor in a cohort sampled during active COVID-19. V is TRBV15 and J is TRBJ1-5; D call uncertain. This chain's CDR3 is CATSSGEVRKPQHF. The CDR3 region has the DNA TGTGCCACCAGCAGCGGGGAAGTGAGAAAGCCCCAGCATTTT.